This T cell receptor (beta chain) was obtained from a study of blood T cells in healthy people across ages (dated by TCRdb to the mid-2010s). With respect to the entire study: In model experiments, template switching captured about one uniquely barcoded TCR beta cDNA molecule for every two T cells. Age-related changes in TCR beta repertoire diversity were measured in the study by deep sequencing normalized with unique cDNA molecular identifiers. Four age groups were formed from the donors: young (average approximately 17 years), middle-aged (approximately 40), aged (about 68) and long-lived (less than 85). The study analyzed two additional independent replicas of 1 million unique cDNA reads from the same blood draw for two donors, one aged 18 to 29 and one aged 80 or older.

The study at large found these results: The CMV infection status of donors was not known, potentially confounding age-related changes in expanded clonotypes. Total diversity estimates from one million sequenced T cells were considered lower bounds and underestimates. Compared with the aged group, more naive CD4+ T cells, fewer expanded clones and increased TCR diversity were shown by the long-lived group, suggesting age selection. As age increased, observed TCR beta diversity per million T cells dropped in a roughly linear way, and a significant reduction was already evident by age 40. Because profiling used bulk unsorted PBMCs, naive and antigen-experienced compartments could not be compared conclusively. Observed TCR beta diversity correlated strongly with the percentage of naive T cells measured by flow cytometry.

Libraries were built with 5' RACE. This sample was sequenced with an Illumina HiSeq 2500. A second PCR of roughly 7 to 11 cycles was performed with a sample-barcoded 5' primer and a J-beta primer mix. A unique molecular identifier was introduced onto each TCR beta cDNA molecule by a template-switch 5' adaptor carrying 12 random nucleotides. Each sample yielded at least 3 million CDR3-containing paired-end reads. All of the RNA was converted into first-strand cDNA using the Mint cDNA synthesis kit, with a TRBC-specific oligonucleotide serving as the primer. All cDNA was treated with uracil-DNA glycosylase and then went through a first 18-cycle PCR with the universal primers M1SS and BC2_uni_R. The source study handled its data this way. For normalization, 1 million high-quality reads were randomly selected from each sample, with every read carrying a distinct molecular identifier. Instead of being binned into consensus sequences, reads with shared molecular identifiers were discarded. MiTCR, with a Q25 quality threshold and the strictest error-elimination algorithm, was used for CDR3 identification, clonotype clustering and error correction. Lower-bound total TCR beta diversity was estimated with a nonparametric unseen species model using Euler transformation. In-frame beta chains were kept once TCRdb had trimmed the public reads at Q25 with fastp and called clones with MiXCR. Identical CDR3 proteins give one entry, which carries the most common genes and DNA. The V and J calls and clone size come from TCRdb's table, not from the authors' own analysis. The sample table shows hundreds of thousands of distinct CDR3 sequences, and 20% to 30% are seen once. The ten largest account for under 10% of the sample.

Systemically healthy Caucasian individuals from Russia, around 39 in total and aged roughly 6 to 100 years, were included as donors. Each donor gave around 9.5 milliliters of peripheral blood, collected into EDTA-treated Vacutainer tubes. PBMCs were isolated by Ficoll-Paque density-gradient centrifugation, with at least 6.5 million obtained per sample. Trizol reagent was used to extract total RNA from PBMCs, with at least 6 micrograms per sample. For every donor, an aliquot of PBMCs went through flow cytometry to measure the percentages of naive CD45RAhigh/CD27high T cells. The germline V gene gives CDR1 as SGHDN and CDR2 as FVKESK. Taken from cysteine to phenylalanine, the CDR3 has 14 residues. The sequence is cut down to CDR3 DNA, 42 bases in frame from base 1. V is pared back by 1 base and J by 4 bases, with 9 bases lying between the germline termini. This clonotype was picked up a small number of times. No cognate antigen has been identified for it. Per-base qualities were not stored, and no clone one base away is much larger.

The same data also went into a second study, on T cells of mothers and their children. In that second paper, the authors write: The donors were nine systemically healthy Caucasian individuals, made up of three mothers and their six children. cDNA synthesis consumed the entire amount of extracted RNA, loaded at 1.5 ug RNA in each 15 ul reaction. In the second PCR, the M1S primer introduced both the sample barcodes and 2-4 random nucleotides. Each mother yielded over 8 million TCR beta CDR3 reads and each child roughly 3 million reads. TCR recombination output is similarly shaped by thymic selection in related and unrelated pairs, with a minor effect exerted by inherited differences. Related mother-child pairs always showed normalized repertoire overlap that was slightly higher than in unrelated mother-child pairs, though the difference was never significant. No persistent microchimeric T cell clones were detected, at a sensitivity of around 97 clones per million clonotypes. To look for features that set related mother-child pairs apart from unrelated individuals, the researchers ran deep NGS to compare the TCR beta repertoires of mothers and children. On average, the children were roughly 11 +/- 4 years old, while the mothers were 40 +/- 4 years old. After adapter ligation with NEBNext reagents, the libraries were sequenced on Illumina HiSeq 2000 with 100+100 nt paired-end reads. Mother and child libraries were prepared a month apart and sequenced in separate runs to prevent cross-contamination. Between roughly 500,000 and 2,100,000 distinct TCR beta clonotypes were identified per donor. Naive TCR beta clonotypes were estimated from low-frequency clonotypes matched to each donor's FACS-determined naive share, without sorting.

The specimen was blood. This sequence was found in a boy aged 5-17 years in good health. The chain couples TRBV14 to TRBJ2-3; TRBD2 might be the D gene, on 5 matching bases. The bases read TGTGCCAGCAGCCAAGTGCGGGTGCCAGATACGCAGTATTTT. The translation is CASSQVRVPDTQYF.